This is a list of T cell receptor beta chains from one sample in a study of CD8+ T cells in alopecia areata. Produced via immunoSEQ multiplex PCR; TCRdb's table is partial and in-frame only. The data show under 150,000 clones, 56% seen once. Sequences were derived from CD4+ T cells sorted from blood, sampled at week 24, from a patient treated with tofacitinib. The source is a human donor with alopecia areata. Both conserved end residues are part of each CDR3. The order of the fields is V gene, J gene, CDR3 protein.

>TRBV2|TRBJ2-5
CASSPRTGGETQYF
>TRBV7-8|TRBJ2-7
CASSSWDRRIYEQYF
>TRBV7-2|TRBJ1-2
CASSARTGNYGYTF
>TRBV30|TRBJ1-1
CAWSVGGEAFF
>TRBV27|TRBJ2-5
CASSLVWGGQGTQYF
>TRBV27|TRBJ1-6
CASSLAMRSGSGSPLHF
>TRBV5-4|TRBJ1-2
CASSSGQGYGYTF
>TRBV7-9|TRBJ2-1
CASSRGGRTHNEQFF
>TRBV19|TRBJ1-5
CASSIRDVSNQPQHF
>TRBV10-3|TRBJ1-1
CAIRRQGDANTEAFF
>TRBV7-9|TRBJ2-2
CASSGRTGKNTGELFF
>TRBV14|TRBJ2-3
CASSRSLGLYSTDTQYF
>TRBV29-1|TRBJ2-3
CSVGGITDTQYF
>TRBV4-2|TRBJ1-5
CASSQEGGQGGFSNQPQHF
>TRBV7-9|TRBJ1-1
CASSLTQNTEAFF
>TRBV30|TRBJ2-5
CAWRKLAGGFSRETQYF
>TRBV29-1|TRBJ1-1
CSVETRGGEAFF
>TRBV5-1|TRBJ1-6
CASSLYRDNSPLHF
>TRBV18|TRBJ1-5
CASSPFSDNQPQHF
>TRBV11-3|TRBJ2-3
CASSFRTEPPRDTQYF
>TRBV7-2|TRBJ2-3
CASSLLGGAVDTQYF
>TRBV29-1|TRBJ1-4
CSVSTHLATNEKLFF
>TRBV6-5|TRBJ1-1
CASSYSMIGGGTEAFF
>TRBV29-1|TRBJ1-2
CSVEDWGSLNYGYTF
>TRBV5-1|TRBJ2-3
CASSFRSDTQYF
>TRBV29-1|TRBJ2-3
CSVGVTDTQYF
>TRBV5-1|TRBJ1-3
CASSSGSSGNTIYF
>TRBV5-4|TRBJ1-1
CASTRQGTTEAFF
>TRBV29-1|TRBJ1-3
CSVGPSGNTIYF
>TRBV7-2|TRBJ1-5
CASSSDRNQPQHF
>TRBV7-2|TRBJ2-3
CASSSLMGGPGDTQYF
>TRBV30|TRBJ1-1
CAWSQTATEAFF
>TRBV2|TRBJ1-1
CASSADTHTEAFF
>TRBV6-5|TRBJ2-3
CASSYSTGRADTQYF
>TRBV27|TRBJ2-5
CASVSHQETQYF
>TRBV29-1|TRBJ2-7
CSVEMAGYEQYF
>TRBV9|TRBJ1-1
CASSTFDRRGAEAFF
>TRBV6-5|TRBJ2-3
CASSDRGSTDTQYF
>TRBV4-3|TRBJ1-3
CASSQEQGNTIYF
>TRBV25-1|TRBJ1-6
CASSWEGEGSLHF
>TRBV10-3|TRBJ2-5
CAIALAGEETQYF
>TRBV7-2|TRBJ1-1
CASSFGLNTEAFF
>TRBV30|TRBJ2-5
CAWRLEGLSETQYF
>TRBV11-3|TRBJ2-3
CASSPTSGAPTDTQYF
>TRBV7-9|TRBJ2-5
CASSLAGGETQYF
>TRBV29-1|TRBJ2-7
CSVAGQLSYEQYF
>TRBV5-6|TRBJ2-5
CASSLGLSNVETQYF
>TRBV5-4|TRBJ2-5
CASSPGGGLAMYQETQYF
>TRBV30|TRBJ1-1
CAWTEQGNTEAFF
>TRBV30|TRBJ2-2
CAWSARRELFF
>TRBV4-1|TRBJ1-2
CASSLTRGRGYGYTF
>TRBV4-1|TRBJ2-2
CASSHLDLVPAGTGELFF